This TCR beta chain was sequenced for a study of blood T cell repertoires in COVID-19. Study-level information: In each case, the material was cDNA or gDNA derived from T cells, B-cell-depleted T cells, or PBMCs.

Residents of about two dozen US areas, aged roughly 18 to 89 years, made up the participants. V dropped 0 bases and J dropped 2; count of bases not matched to a gene: 3. Germline CDR1 is SGHRS and CDR2 is YFSETQ. This CDR3 spans 15 amino acids. Libraries were prepared by immunoSEQ multiplex PCR; TCRdb keeps only in-frame clonotypes and omits some of them. The data contain over 110,000 clones, over 70% of them singletons. J is TRBJ2-7 and V is TRBV5-1; 9 positions match TRBD2. The TCR originated in a man in his fifties in a cohort exposed to, infected with or recovered from COVID-19 (not recorded which). The sequenced sample was PBMCs or T cells enriched from blood (not recorded which). The CDR3 DNA follows: TGCGCCAGCAGCTTGGCGACTAGCGGTGCCTACGAGCAGTACTTC. Amino acids: CASSLATSGAYEQYF.